These 32 T cell receptor beta chains were sequenced from one sample in a study of Graves' ophthalmopathy and Graves' hyperthyroidism listed by TCRdb under 2018. Sequenced using an Illumina HiSeq 2000. For repertoire sequencing, TCR beta CDR3 regions were amplified from RNA transcripts. The first round of RT-PCR was done with HTBI primers and the Qiagen OneStep RT-PCR kit, and was followed by a second round of multiplex PCR, then size selection and purification. TCRdb itself trimmed the public reads at Q25 with fastp, ran MiXCR and retained productive beta chains. Merged by CDR3 protein, the rows form single entries marked with the most common genes and DNA. In this sample the table shows over a million distinct CDR3 sequences, around a third of which occur a single time. Of the sample, 11% is held by the ten largest clones. Sequences were obtained from peripheral blood or thyroid tissue (not recorded which). These receptors were collected from an adult man with Graves' hyperthyroidism.

The chain uses TRBV2 and TRBJ1-1; unclear D gene. Germline CDR1 SNHLY, CDR2 FYNNEI. The CDR3 is 14 residues long. Trimming removed 4 bases from V and 0 bases from J, with 9 bases in between. The CDR3 protein is CASSVGVLNTEAFF. For the CDR3, the DNA is TGTGCCAGCAGTGTTGGTGTACTGAACACTGAAGCTTTCTTT.

This clonotype has only a few counts. The rearrangement uses TRBV20-1 and TRBJ2-7, with 9 bases that match TRBD1. This CDR3 contains 16 residues. Per the germline V gene, CDR1 is DFQATT and CDR2 is SNEGSKA (reference sequence). The junction had 15 bases not matched to a gene; V was cut back by 4 bases and J by 5 bases. CDR3: CSAKGQGLLLGHEQYF. The CDR3 nucleotides read TGCAGTGCTAAAGGACAGGGGCTCCTCTTAGGGCACGAGCAGTACTTC.

Many counts were recorded for this clonotype. The chain combines TRBV12-3 or TRBV12-4 with TRBJ1-1; D gene uncertain. This CDR3 is 14 amino acids long. The V end was cut by 7 bases, the J end by 6 bases, with 18 bases between. CDR3 residues: CASTKRQPGAEAFF. For the CDR3, the DNA is TGTGCCAGCACCAAAAGACAACCTGGCGCTGAAGCTTTCTTT.

The J gene is TRBJ1-3, the V gene TRBV29-1; TRBD1 is a possible D gene (5 bases). This CDR3 is 14 amino acids long. Trimming took off 5 bases at V and 0 bases at J, with 11 bases between the two ends. Per the germline V gene, CDR1 is SQVTM and CDR2 is ANQGSEA. CDR3: CSVQGASSGNTIYF. In DNA form, the CDR3 reads TGCAGCGTTCAGGGAGCGAGCTCTGGAAACACCATATATTTT.

This clonotype has a count of ten or more. The rearrangement links TRBV7-2 to TRBJ1-5; D is uncertain. The germline V gene encodes CDR1 SGHTA and CDR2 FQGNSA. The V end lost 0 bases, the J end lost 4 bases, and 10 bases lay between the germline ends. The CDR3 spans 15 residues. Here the CDR3 reads CASSLALQENQPQHF. CDR3 DNA: TGTGCCAGCAGCTTAGCGCTTCAGGAGAATCAGCCCCAGCATTTT. The whole variable domain, remainder taken from reference TRBV7-2 and TRBJ1-5, is GAGVSQSPSNKVTEKGKDVELRCDPISGHTALYWYRQSLGQGLEFLIYFQGNSAPDKSGLPSDRFSAERTGGSVSTLTIQRTQQEDSAVYLCASSLALQENQPQHFGDGTRLSIL.

As to this clonotype: At one boundary the junction diverges from the germline segment, which might be a read error. The rearrangement joins TRBV2 to TRBJ2-7, with 13 positions matching TRBD2. Germline values: CDR1 SNHLY, CDR2 FYNNEI. The CDR3 covers 15 residues. The CDR3 spells CASSPKTSGRYEQYF. Here the CDR3 DNA reads TGCGCCAGCAGCCCAAAGACTAGCGGGAGGTACGAGCAGTACTTC.

This clonotype was counted ten times or more. V and J are TRBV15 and TRBJ2-5; 7 bases are shared with TRBD1. The ends lost 3 bases at V and 5 bases at J; junction bases unmatched: 6. Per the germline V gene, CDR1 is LNHNV and CDR2 is YYDKDF (reference sequence). The CDR3 is 14 amino acids. The CDR3 here is CATSSVDRVETQYF. CDR3 DNA sequence: TGTGCCACCAGCAGCGTAGACAGGGTTGAGACCCAGTACTTC. Full variable domain (missing parts from reference TRBV15 and TRBJ2-5): DAMVIQNPRYQVTQFGKPVTLSCSQTLNHNVMYWYQQKSSQAPKLLFHYYDKDFNNEADTPDNFQSRRPNTSFCFLDIRSPGLGDTAMYLCATSSVDRVETQYFGPGTRLLVL.

The chain links TRBV7-2 to TRBJ1-2, with TRBD1 as a possible D gene (6 bases). Trimming pared 2 bases from V and 6 bases from J, leaving 19 bases between. CDR3 length: 16 amino acids. Germline assignment: CDR1 SGHTA and CDR2 FQGNSA. As DNA, the CDR3 is TGTGCCAGCAGCTTACGGCGAGCTCGGGGGGCGAATGGCTACACCTTC. It encodes CASSLRRARGANGYTF.

V usage is TRBV5-1 and J usage is TRBJ1-1, with D hard to call. The CDR3 has 14 amino acids. Germline-derived CDR1 and CDR2 are SGHRS and YFSETQ. Trimming took off 4 bases at V and 0 bases at J, with 10 bases between the two ends. The CDR3: CASSVADMNTEAFF. Here the CDR3 DNA reads TGCGCCAGCAGCGTAGCCGACATGAACACTGAAGCTTTCTTT.

This rearrangement joins TRBV20-1 to TRBJ1-2; D call uncertain. Trimming shortened V by 6 bases and J by 5 bases, and 13 bases separated the two germline ends. The CDR3 covers 12 residues. The germline CDR1 and CDR2 sequences are DFQATT and SNEGSKA (reference sequence). This chain's CDR3 is CSALIRGYGYTF. The CDR3 nucleotides read TGCAGTGCCCTCATACGAGGGTATGGCTACACCTTC.

The CDR3 sequence: CASSVSSGETQYF. CDR3 in DNA: TGTGCCAGCAGCGTATCGAGCGGGGAGACCCAGTACTTC. The gene calls are TRBV9 and TRBJ2-5; tentative D call: TRBD2 (6 bases). CDR1 is SGDLS, CDR2 YYNGEE, per germline. The CDR3 runs 13 residues. The V end was cut by 1 base, the J end by 5 bases, with 9 bases between.

In its sample, this clonotype was seen many times. The chain links TRBV10-3 to TRBJ1-2, with 10 bases aligning to TRBD1. After removal of 0 bases from V and 4 bases from J, the junction contained 8 bases not matched to a gene. The CDR3 has 17 amino acids. CDR1 and CDR2 (germline): ENHRY, SYGVKD. CDR3 amino acids: CAISESRQGQGTYGYTF. The CDR3 DNA follows: TGTGCCATCAGTGAGTCGAGGCAGGGACAGGGGACCTATGGCTACACCTTC.

This clonotype was counted at least ten times. J is TRBJ2-7 and V is TRBV29-1; 7 bases agree with TRBD2. The V gene end was trimmed by 2 bases and the J gene end by 7 bases; junction bases not matched to a gene: 8. CDR1 is SQVTM, CDR2 ANQGSEA, per germline. CDR3 length: 13 residues. In DNA form, the CDR3 reads TGCAGCGTTGAATACTTAGCTAGCGGAGAGCAGTACTTC. This sequence encodes CSVEYLASGEQYF.

This chain joins TRBV27 and TRBJ1-1; TRBD1 is a possible D gene (5 bases). The CDR3 spans 13 residues. Looked up from germline, CDR1 is MNHEY and CDR2 is SMNVEV (reference sequence). Trimming took off 5 bases at V and 7 bases at J, with 14 bases between the two ends. The CDR3: CASSHSGYYEAFF. The CDR3 DNA reads TGTGCCAGCAGTCATTCAGGGTACTATGAAGCTTTCTTT.

This clonotype has a single count. Mismatch with germline at one junction end may stem from a read error. The gene calls are TRBV20-1 and TRBJ1-5; D gene unclear. The CDR3 totals 15 residues. CDR1 and CDR2 (germline): DFQATT, SNEGSKA (reference sequence). The CDR3 coding sequence is TGCAGCGCTAGGGTTTCTTTAAACCCAAATCAGCCCCAGCATTTT. This sequence encodes CSARVSLNPNQPQHF.

The chain combines TRBV5-1 with TRBJ2-3; no definite D call. The CDR3 length is 14 residues. V lost 1 base to trimming and J lost 6 bases, with 12 bases between them. Germline lookup yields CDR1 SGHRS and CDR2 YFSETQ. The CDR3 coding sequence is TGCGCCAGCAGCTTGCCGACATCCGCGGATACGCAGTATTTT. Translation gives CASSLPTSADTQYF. Together with reference TRBV5-1 and TRBJ2-3, the CDR3 gives the full variable domain: KAGVTQTPRYLIKTRGQQVTLSCSPISGHRSVSWYQQTPGQGLQFLFEYFSETQRNKGNFPGRFSGRQFSNSRSEMNVSTLELGDSALYLCASSLPTSADTQYFGPGTRLTVL.

This clonotype was observed at least ten times. V is TRBV29-1 and J is TRBJ2-7, with a tentative D call TRBD1 (6 bases). The CDR3 loop spans 12 amino acids. V gave up 6 bases and J gave up 2 bases, with 11 bases separating them. Germline CDR1 SQVTM, CDR2 ANQGSEA. The CDR3 DNA sequence: TGCAGCGTCGGGGACACGGCCTACGAGCAGTACTTC. Amino acid sequence: CSVGDTAYEQYF.

This clonotype was observed many times. The chain carries TRBV9 and TRBJ1-5, with 8 bases lining up with TRBD1. This CDR3 comprises 15 residues. CDR1 SGDLS and CDR2 YYNGEE come from the germline V gene. The J segment lost 4 bases and the V segment lost 0 bases, leaving 3 bases of the junction unmatched. The chain's CDR3 is CASSVGWDRNQPQHF. The CDR3 DNA reads TGTGCCAGCAGCGTAGGATGGGACAGGAATCAGCCCCAGCATTTT.

This clonotype has a count of ten or more. The rearrangement links TRBV20-1 to TRBJ2-7; TRBD2 aligns across 14 bases. There are 15 residues in the CDR3. V was pared by 5 bases and J by 6 bases, with 9 bases of the junction left unmatched. Germline CDR1 and CDR2: DFQATT and SNEGSKA (reference sequence). The CDR3: CSAVRLAGGSGEQYF. In DNA, the CDR3 is TGCAGTGCTGTCCGACTAGCGGGAGGGTCGGGCGAGCAGTACTTC.

This clonotype has only a few counts. The J gene is TRBJ2-6, the V gene TRBV6-5; 8 bases are shared with TRBD1. The CDR3 loop spans 15 amino acids. The V and J ends lost 8 bases and 2 bases, in that order; junction bases with no gene match: 5. Germline CDR1 and CDR2: MNHEY and SVGAGI. The CDR3 reads CASFSTGAGANVLTF. As DNA, the CDR3 is TGTGCCAGCTTCTCGACAGGGGCTGGGGCCAACGTCCTGACTTTC.

There are many counts of this clonotype. At one end the junction does not follow the germline gene, possibly because of a read error. The chain uses TRBV6-5 and TRBJ2-5; 7 bases agree with TRBD1. The CDR3 has 12 residues. CDR1 and CDR2 from the germline V gene are MNHEY and SVGAGI. The CDR3 DNA reads as TGTGCCAGCAGTTACGTAGGGACAGAAGATGAATTC. Protein sequence: CASSYVGTEDEF.

Comments on this clonotype: A junction end diverges from the germline sequence, so it may reflect a read error. The rearrangement links TRBV10-2 to TRBJ2-7; D gene uncertain. Germline-derived CDR1 and CDR2 are WSHSY and SAAADI. There are 16 residues in the CDR3. The CDR3 loop reads CASSHLMTGTTYEQYF. DNA for the CDR3: TGTGCCAGCAGCCACCTTATGACCGGAACTACCTACGAGCAGTACTTC.

This sequence joins TRBV2 and TRBJ1-5, with D unclear. Trimming removed 7 bases at V and 7 bases at J, with 11 bases between. There are 12 residues in the CDR3. Germline V gene data show CDR1 as SNHLY and CDR2 as FYNNEI. CDR3 nucleotides: TGTGCCAGCAAAACGGTCAACCAGCCCCAGCATTTT. Protein sequence: CASKTVNQPQHF.

This clonotype was counted ten times or more. The V and J genes are TRBV7-8 and TRBJ1-1; possible D gene TRBD1, 6 bases. Germline V gives CDR1 SGHVS, CDR2 FQNEAQ. CDR3 length equals 14 residues. Trimming stripped 4 bases from V and 4 bases from J, with 13 bases between. The CDR3 here is CASSYREQGTEAFF. In nucleotides, the CDR3 is TGTGCCAGCAGCTACCGAGAACAGGGCACTGAAGCTTTCTTT.

This clonotype was counted at least ten times. CDR3 bases: TGTGCCAGCAGCTTAGAAGGGATGGTCCTATCGACCGGGGAGCTGTTTTTT. Translating gives CASSLEGMVLSTGELFF. The chain couples TRBV7-8 to TRBJ2-2, with no clear D. The germline gives CDR1 SGHVS, CDR2 FQNEAQ. The CDR3 extends over 17 amino acids. The ends were cut back, 1 base at V and 5 bases at J, with 17 bases in the middle.

This clonotype has a count of ten or more. Written as DNA, the CDR3 is TGTGCCATCAGTGAAGTTTGGGACAGGGTCGGACAGACCCAGTACTTC. This sequence encodes CAISEVWDRVGQTQYF. The chain couples TRBV10-3 to TRBJ2-5; TRBD1 matches at 9 bases. Germline lookup yields CDR1 ENHRY and CDR2 SYGVKD. Trimming removed 3 bases from V and 6 bases from J; junction bases left unmatched: 11. The CDR3 consists of 16 residues.

The chain is built from TRBV29-1 and TRBJ1-6; 9 bases align to TRBD1. V lost 7 bases to trimming and J lost 9 bases; unmatched junction nucleotides: 7. The CDR3 extends over 13 amino acids. Per germline, CDR1 SQVTM and CDR2 ANQGSEA. The DNA of the CDR3 is TGCAGCGCTAAACAGGGGGCCGGTTCACCCCTCCACTTT. Protein sequence: CSAKQGAGSPLHF. Complete variable domain (other parts from reference TRBV29-1 and TRBJ1-6): SAVISQKPSRDICQRGTSLTIQCQVDSQVTMMFWYRQQPGQSLTLIATANQGSEATYESGFVIDKFPISRPNLTFSTLTVSNMSPEDSSIYLCSAKQGAGSPLHFGNGTRLTVT.

The chain couples TRBV7-2 to TRBJ2-4; D is perhaps TRBD2 (6 bases). The CDR3 runs 13 residues. The V end was cut by 0 bases, the J end by 8 bases, with 8 bases between. The germline CDR1 and CDR2 sequences are SGHTA and FQGNSA. CDR3 sequence: CASSLAREDIQYF. For the CDR3, the DNA is TGTGCCAGCAGCTTAGCGAGGGAGGACATTCAGTACTTC.

J is TRBJ2-7 and V is TRBV15; D is tentatively TRBD1 or TRBD2 (6 bases each). Germline V gene lookup returns CDR1 LNHNV and CDR2 YYDKDF (reference sequence). Trimming took 3 bases from V and 3 from J, leaving 15 bases between them. CDR3 length: 15 amino acids. The CDR3, as DNA: TGTGCCACCAGCAGGGGGGCGGGGTTAGTCTACGAGCAGTACTTC. Residues: CATSRGAGLVYEQYF.

V and J are TRBV20-1 and TRBJ1-1, with D unclear. CDR3 length: 9 amino acids. Germline V gives CDR1 DFQATT, CDR2 SNEGSKA (reference sequence). Trimming pared 3 bases from V and 10 bases from J, leaving 6 bases between. The CDR3 reads CSASLLAFF. In DNA form, the CDR3 reads TGCAGTGCTAGTCTTCTAGCTTTCTTT.

This chain joins TRBV9 and TRBJ2-7; 10 positions agree with TRBD2. The germline V gene encodes CDR1 SGDLS and CDR2 YYNGEE. The CDR3 loop spans 14 amino acids. Unmatched junction bases numbered 12, after V lost 3 bases and J lost 12 bases. CDR3 in amino acids: CASSGGGLAFDRYF. CDR3 DNA sequence: TGTGCCAGCAGCGGCGGGGGACTAGCGTTCGACCGGTACTTC. Variable domain in full (rest from reference TRBV9 and TRBJ2-7): DSGVTQTPKHLITATGQRVTLRCSPRSGDLSVYWYQQSLDQGLQFLIQYYNGEERAKGNILERFSAQQFPDLHSELNLSSLELGDSALYFCASSGGGLAFDRYFGPGTRLTVT.

As regards this clonotype: The missing conserved phenylalanine or tryptophan at the end of this CDR3 makes a read error likely. The gene calls are TRBV11-2 and TRBJ1-1; possible D gene TRBD1, 6 bases. This CDR3 contains 15 residues. The germline gives CDR1 SGHAT, CDR2 FQNNGV. V lost 3 bases and J 1 base, leaving 12 bases between the germline ends. The CDR3 spells CASSLGAGANTEAFL. CDR3 nucleotide sequence: TGTGCCAGCAGCTTGGGGGCAGGAGCGAACACTGAAGCTTTCCTT.